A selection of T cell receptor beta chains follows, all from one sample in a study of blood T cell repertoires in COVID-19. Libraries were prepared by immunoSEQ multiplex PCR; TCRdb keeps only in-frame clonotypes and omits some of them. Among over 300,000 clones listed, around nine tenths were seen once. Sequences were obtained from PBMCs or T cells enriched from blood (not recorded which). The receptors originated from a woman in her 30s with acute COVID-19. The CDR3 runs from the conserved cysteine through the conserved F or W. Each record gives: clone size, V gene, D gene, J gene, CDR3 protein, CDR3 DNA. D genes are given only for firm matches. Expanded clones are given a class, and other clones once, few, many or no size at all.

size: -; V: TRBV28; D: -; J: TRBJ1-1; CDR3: CASSLRSYFTEAFF; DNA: TGTGCCAGCAGTTTGCGAAGCTACTTCACTGAAGCTTTCTTT
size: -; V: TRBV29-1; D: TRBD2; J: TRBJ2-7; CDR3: CSVLSGGAYEQYF; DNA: TGCAGCGTTCTTAGCGGGGGGGCGTACGAGCAGTACTTC
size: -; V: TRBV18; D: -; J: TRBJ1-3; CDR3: CASSPQLEPTSGNTIYF; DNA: TGTGCCAGCTCACCACAATTAGAACCTACCTCTGGAAACACCATATATTTT
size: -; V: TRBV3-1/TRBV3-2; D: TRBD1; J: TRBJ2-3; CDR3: CASSLTGENTQYF; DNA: TGTGCCAGCAGTCTGACAGGGGAAAATACGCAGTATTTT
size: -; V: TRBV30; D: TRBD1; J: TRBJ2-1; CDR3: CAWTLGTAAFVGEQFF; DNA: TGTGCCTGGACTCTTGGGACAGCCGCTTTCGTTGGTGAGCAGTTCTTC
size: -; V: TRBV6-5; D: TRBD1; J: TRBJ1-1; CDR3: CASSRQGWTEAFF; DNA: TGTGCCAGCAGTAGACAGGGGTGGACTGAAGCTTTCTTT
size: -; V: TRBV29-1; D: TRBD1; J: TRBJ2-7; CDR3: CSVVTRDRGFF; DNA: TGCAGCGTTGTTACACGGGACAGGGGATTTTTC
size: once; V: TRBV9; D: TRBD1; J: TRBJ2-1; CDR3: CASSAGTDSYNEQFF; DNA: TGTGCCAGCAGCGCCGGGACAGACTCCTACAATGAGCAGTTCTTC
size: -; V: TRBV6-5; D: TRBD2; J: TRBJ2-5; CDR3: CASTPGGGRETQYF; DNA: TGTGCCAGCACCCCCGGGGGGGGGCGGGAGACCCAGTACTTC
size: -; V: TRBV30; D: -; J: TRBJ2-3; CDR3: CAWSRDTQYF; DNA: TGTGCCTGGAGCCGGGATACGCAGTATTTT
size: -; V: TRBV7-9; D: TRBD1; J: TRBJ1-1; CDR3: CASSFLGQGNTEAFF; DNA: TGTGCCAGCAGCTTCCTCGGACAGGGAAACACTGAAGCTTTCTTT
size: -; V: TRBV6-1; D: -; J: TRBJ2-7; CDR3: CASSEARASYEQYF; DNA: TGTGCCAGCAGTGAAGCGCGGGCCTCCTACGAGCAGTACTTC
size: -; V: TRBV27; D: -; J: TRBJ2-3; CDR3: CASSISYRDTQYF; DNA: TGTGCCAGCAGTATATCCTACAGGGATACGCAGTATTTT
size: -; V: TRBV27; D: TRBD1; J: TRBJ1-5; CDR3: CASSPSGGLGQPQHF; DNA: TGTGCCAGCAGTCCATCAGGGGGTCTTGGACAGCCCCAGCATTTT
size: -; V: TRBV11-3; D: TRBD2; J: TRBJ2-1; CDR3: CASSAGGGYNEQFF; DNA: TGTGCCAGCAGCGCCGGCGGGGGATACAATGAGCAGTTCTTC
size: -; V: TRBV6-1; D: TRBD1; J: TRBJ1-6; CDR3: CASSSGQSPLHF; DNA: TGTGCCAGCAGCTCGGGACAGTCACCCCTCCACTTT
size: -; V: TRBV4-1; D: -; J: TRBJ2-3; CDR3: CASSQGILQGTQYF; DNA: TGCGCCAGCAGCCAAGGGATACTCCAGGGTACGCAGTATTTT
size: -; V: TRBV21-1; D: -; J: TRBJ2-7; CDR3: CTPLEDSSYEQYF; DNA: TGTACCCCCCTTGAGGACAGCTCCTACGAGCAGTACTTC
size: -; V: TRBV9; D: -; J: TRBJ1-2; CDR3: CASSVNTANYGYTF; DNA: TGTGCCAGCAGCGTAAATACAGCTAACTATGGCTACACCTTC
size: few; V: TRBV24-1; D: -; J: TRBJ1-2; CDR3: CATSRQSWDGYTF; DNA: TGTGCCACCAGCAGACAGAGTTGGGATGGCTACACCTTC
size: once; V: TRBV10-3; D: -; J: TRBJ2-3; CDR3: CAIRGAVTDTQYF; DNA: TGTGCCATCCGGGGGGCCGTCACAGATACGCAGTATTTT
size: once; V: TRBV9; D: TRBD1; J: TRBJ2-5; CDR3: CASTPGTGLSWRETQYF; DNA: TGTGCCAGCACCCCTGGGACAGGGTTGTCTTGGCGGGAGACCCAGTACTTC
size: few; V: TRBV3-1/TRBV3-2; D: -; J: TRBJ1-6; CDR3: CASSQRSPQTLHF; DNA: TGTGCCAGCAGCCAGAGGTCCCCCCAAACCCTCCACTTT
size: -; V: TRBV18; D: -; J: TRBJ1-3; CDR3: CASSRGGGSYGNTIYF; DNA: TGTGCCAGCTCACGGGGCGGCGGATCCTATGGAAACACCATATATTTT
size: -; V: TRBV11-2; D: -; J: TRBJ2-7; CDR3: CASSKLVGGEQYF; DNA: TGTGCCAGCAGTAAACTAGTGGGCGGCGAGCAGTACTTC
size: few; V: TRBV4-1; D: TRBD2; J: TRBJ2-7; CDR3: CASSHRSGGPSYEQYF; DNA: TGCGCCAGCAGCCATCGAAGCGGGGGCCCGTCGTACGAGCAGTACTTC
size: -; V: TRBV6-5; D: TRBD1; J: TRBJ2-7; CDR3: CASSYRGQGALREQYF; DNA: TGTGCCAGCAGTTACAGGGGACAGGGGGCGTTGAGGGAGCAGTACTTC
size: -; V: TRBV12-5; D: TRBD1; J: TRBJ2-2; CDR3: CASGLVQGAAALPNTGELFF; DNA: TGTGCTAGTGGTTTGGTACAGGGGGCGGCGGCCTTACCCAACACCGGGGAGCTGTTTTTT
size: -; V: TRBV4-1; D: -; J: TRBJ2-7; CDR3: CASSQEGFWTVGEQYF; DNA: TGCGCCAGCAGCCAAGAGGGTTTCTGGACAGTTGGCGAGCAGTACTTC
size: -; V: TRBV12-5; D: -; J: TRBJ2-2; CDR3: CASGLAPTGVNTGELFF; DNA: TGTGCTAGTGGTTTGGCCCCCACAGGAGTGAACACCGGGGAGCTGTTTTTT
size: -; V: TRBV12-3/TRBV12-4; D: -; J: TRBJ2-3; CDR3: CASSFSGSTAQYF; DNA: TGTGCCAGCAGTTTCTCGGGGTCGACGGCGCAGTATTTT
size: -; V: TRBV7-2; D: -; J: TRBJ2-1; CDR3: CASSHPLQYNEQFF; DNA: TGTGCCAGCAGCCACCCACTCCAATACAATGAGCAGTTCTTC
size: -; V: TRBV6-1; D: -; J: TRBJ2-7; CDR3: CASSEGFQGISYEQYF; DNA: TGTGCCAGCAGTGAAGGGTTCCAGGGAATTAGCTACGAGCAGTACTTC
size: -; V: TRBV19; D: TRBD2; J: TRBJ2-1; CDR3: CASSRSPAGGSYNEQFF; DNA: TGTGCCAGTAGTAGATCCCCGGCGGGGGGATCCTACAATGAGCAGTTCTTC
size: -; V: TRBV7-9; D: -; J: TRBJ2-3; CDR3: CASSLSPGGNRRTDTQYF; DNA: TGTGCCAGCAGCTTAAGCCCTGGGGGCAACCGTCGCACAGATACGCAGTATTTT
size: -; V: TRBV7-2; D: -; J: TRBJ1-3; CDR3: CASSSDSFRNTIYF; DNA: TGTGCCAGCAGCTCTGACAGTTTCCGAAACACCATATATTTT
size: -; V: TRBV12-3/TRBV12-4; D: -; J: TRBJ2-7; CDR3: CASSLLQVYEQYF; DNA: TGTGCCAGCAGTTTATTACAGGTATACGAGCAGTACTTC